What follows describes a single T cell receptor beta chain. The target antigen is unknown. These data come from a study of human T cells and chemical hapten exposure. Study-level background: The scalp of each patient received a weekly diphenylcyclopropenone dose for the full roughly 24-week study. The study patch tested 0.01% DPC on the upper back and read results at 6 days. General study findings and limits: As the donors had alopecia, their immune response may differ from healthy people's.

Each CDR3 protein is one row after TCRdb ran MiXCR on the RACE reads. The sample records some 180,000 distinct CDR3 sequences, around 24% being singletons. Time point defined: patch test 1, 2 weeks after DPC sensitization. Sample treatment: therapeutic diphenylcyclopropenone sensitization with weekly scalp DPC. The clonotype was recovered from a woman in her forties or fifties with alopecia areata. Some clones in this sample may be carry-over from other donors' samples. Specimen: whole blood, collected in connection with sensitization to the hapten diphenylcyclopropenone (DPC).

Written as DNA, the CDR3 is TGTGCCAGTAGCGCAGGGGATAGGTCTGGGGCCAACGTCCTGACTTTC. It codes for CASSAGDRSGANVLTF. The rearrangement joins TRBV19 to TRBJ2-6; D may be TRBD1 (6 bases). V was trimmed by 6 bases and J by 1 base, leaving 13 bases between them. The CDR3 consists of 16 residues. Looked up from germline, CDR1 is LNHDA and CDR2 is SQIVND (reference sequence).